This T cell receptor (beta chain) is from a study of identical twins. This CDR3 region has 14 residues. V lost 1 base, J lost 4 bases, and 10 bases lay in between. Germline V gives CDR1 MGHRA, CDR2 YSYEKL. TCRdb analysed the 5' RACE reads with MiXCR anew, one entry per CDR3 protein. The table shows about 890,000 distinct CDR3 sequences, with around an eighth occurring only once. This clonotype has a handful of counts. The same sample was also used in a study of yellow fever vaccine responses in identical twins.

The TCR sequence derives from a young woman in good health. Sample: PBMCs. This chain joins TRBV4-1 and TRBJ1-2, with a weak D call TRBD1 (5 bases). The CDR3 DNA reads TGCGCCAGCAGCCAAGGCGGGGCAGGCTATGGCTACACCTTC. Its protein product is CASSQGGAGYGYTF.